A selection of T cell receptor beta chains follows, all from one sample in a study of cytomegalovirus exposure and HLA in healthy donors. Data came from immunoSEQ multiplex PCR; TCRdb stores just in-frame clones and leaves some out. The sample holds about 150,000 clones, roughly 80% seen once. Specimen: PBMCs. These receptors all stem from a young man in good health and CMV-seronegative. The CDR3 runs from the conserved cysteine through the conserved F or W. The size of a clone is reported for some rows only, either as once, few or many, or as a class for expanded clones.

v_call,j_call,clone_size,cdr3_aa
TRBV4-2,TRBJ2-1,-,CASSHGTSDSYNEQFF
TRBV28,TRBJ2-7,few,CASIGQGGSGEQYF
TRBV5-4,TRBJ1-1,-,CASSLSGGAEAFF
TRBV5-4,TRBJ2-1,-,CASSLVQGGNEQFF
TRBV7-9,TRBJ2-5,-,CASRSGPEETQYF
TRBV5-1,TRBJ2-3,-,CASSTRDRYTQYF
TRBV7-9,TRBJ2-2,-,CASSKSGTNTGELFF
TRBV30,TRBJ1-5,-,CAFTGESGQPQHF
TRBV28,TRBJ2-5,-,CASSSGTSQETQYF
TRBV5-1,TRBJ1-1,-,CASSKQTGRCAEAFF
TRBV28,TRBJ1-1,-,CASVRGYTEAFF
TRBV15,TRBJ2-7,-,CATSRGDREPPYEQYF
TRBV30,TRBJ2-1,-,CAWSVRGGGGTSAYNEQFF
TRBV28,TRBJ1-5,-,CASSLMAVYYQPQHF
TRBV27,TRBJ2-3,-,CASSSTSAGITQYF
TRBV5-6,TRBJ2-5,-,CASRRTGRGETQYF
TRBV7-3,TRBJ2-7,once,CASSGGPLYEQYF
TRBV5-1,TRBJ2-1,-,CASGPLAGGDNEQFF
TRBV10-2,TRBJ2-5,-,CASTPFRGGETQYF
TRBV4-2,TRBJ2-5,-,CASSQGQGGETQYF
TRBV19,TRBJ2-7,-,CASSNKAGYSYEQYF
TRBV6-5,TRBJ2-2,-,CASSYSGGGAGELFF
TRBV28,TRBJ2-7,-,CASSSPSSGKAEQYF
TRBV6-5,TRBJ1-2,-,CASRWTASMNGYTF
TRBV10-2,TRBJ2-5,-,CASRLAGQETQYF
TRBV29-1,TRBJ2-7,-,CSVTGTYEQYF
TRBV11-1,TRBJ2-1,-,CASSVGQVIYNEQFF
TRBV6-1,TRBJ1-1,-,CASSDWGTGGITEAFF
TRBV5-1,TRBJ2-7,few,CASSLVGSGSGDEQYF
TRBV9,TRBJ2-1,-,CASSLLAGGPREQFF